The rows below give T cell receptor beta chains drawn from one sample of a study of CD8 T cells in ankylosing spondylitis. TCRdb re-analysed the 5' RACE reads in MiXCR, keeping a single row per CDR3 protein. The sample records 270,000 or so distinct CDR3 sequences, over 15% being singletons. Sequencing input: blood, either unsorted or a sorted T cell fraction (not recorded which). The source is a male donor with ankylosing spondylitis or in good health (not recorded which). Each CDR3 is given with its conserved first and last residue. The D gene is left open where the match is weak. Where a row states a size, it is once, few, many or the class of an expanded clone; other rows omit it.

size: few; D: -; V: TRBV12-3/TRBV12-4; length: 12; J: TRBJ2-1; CDR3: CASSSTYNEQFF; DNA: TGTGCCAGCAGCTCGACCTACAATGAGCAGTTCTTC
size: -; D: -; V: TRBV7-2; length: 14; J: TRBJ2-7; CDR3: CASSLEGYPYEQYF; DNA: TGTGCCAGCAGCTTAGAAGGGTATCCCTACGAGCAGTACTTC
size: -; D: -; V: TRBV5-4; length: 15; J: TRBJ2-5; CDR3: CASSLGGEERETQYF; DNA: TGTGCCAGCAGCTTGGGGGGGGAGGAGCGGGAGACCCAGTACTTC
size: -; D: TRBD2; V: TRBV3-1; length: 17; J: TRBJ2-4; CDR3: CASSQVVAGVAKNIQYF; DNA: TGTGCCAGCAGCCAAGTGGTAGCGGGAGTTGCCAAAAACATTCAGTACTTC
size: few; D: -; V: TRBV5-4; length: 16; J: TRBJ2-7; CDR3: CASSLNIGRSSYEQYF; DNA: TGTGCCAGCAGCTTGAATATCGGCAGGAGCTCCTACGAGCAGTACTTC
size: -; D: -; V: TRBV7-2; length: 15; J: TRBJ2-3; CDR3: CASSLVWGRTDTQYF; DNA: TGTGCCAGCAGCTTAGTATGGGGGCGCACAGATACGCAGTATTTT
size: -; D: TRBD1; V: TRBV9; length: 17; J: TRBJ2-7; CDR3: CASSEIKGQPILGEQYF; DNA: TGTGCCAGCAGCGAAATTAAGGGACAGCCCATCCTCGGCGAGCAGTACTTC
size: few; D: -; V: TRBV4-2; length: 16; J: TRBJ1-5; CDR3: CASSQDPQPSNQPQHF; DNA: TGTGCCAGCAGCCAAGATCCCCAGCCGAGCAATCAGCCCCAGCATTTT
size: -; D: -; V: TRBV11-2; length: 11; J: TRBJ2-1; CDR3: CASVLANEQFF; DNA: TGTGCCAGCGTCTTGGCCAATGAGCAGTTCTTC
size: -; D: -; V: TRBV4-1; length: 22; J: TRBJ2-5; CDR3: CASSQDRGSNFEEREEEETQYF; DNA: TGCGCCAGCAGCCAAGATCGGGGGAGCAACTTTGAGGAGAGGGAGGAGGAAGAGACCCAGTACTTC
size: -; D: TRBD2; V: TRBV25-1; length: 17; J: TRBJ2-7; CDR3: CASSDSTIGRGPYEQYF; DNA: TGTGCCAGCAGTGATTCAACTATAGGGAGGGGCCCCTACGAGCAGTACTTC
size: few; D: TRBD2; V: TRBV14; length: 15; J: TRBJ2-7; CDR3: CASSQASGGYYEQYF; DNA: TGTGCCAGCAGCCAAGCTTCGGGAGGGTACTACGAGCAGTACTTC
size: few; D: -; V: TRBV6-5; length: 14; J: TRBJ2-2; CDR3: CASSLDRFTGELFF; DNA: TGTGCCAGCAGTCTCGACAGATTCACCGGGGAGCTGTTTTTT
size: many; D: -; V: TRBV5-5; length: 15; J: TRBJ1-1; CDR3: CASSLGGRENTEAFF; DNA: TGTGCCAGCAGCTTGGGAGGGAGGGAGAACACTGAAGCTTTCTTT
size: -; D: -; V: TRBV6-5; length: 18; J: TRBJ2-7; CDR3: CASSSNRVDLSPGGEQYF; DNA: TGTGCCAGCAGTTCCAACAGGGTAGACCTATCCCCCGGGGGCGAGCAGTACTTC
size: many; D: -; V: TRBV3-1; length: 18; J: TRBJ2-7; CDR3: CASSQGGRVWRTTYEQYF; DNA: TGTGCCAGCAGCCAAGGGGGTAGGGTATGGCGGACCACCTACGAGCAGTACTTC
size: -; D: -; V: TRBV3-1; length: 16; J: TRBJ2-7; CDR3: CASSPDPGPSSYEQYF; DNA: TGTGCCAGCAGCCCCGATCCGGGGCCCAGCTCCTACGAGCAGTACTTC
size: -; D: -; V: TRBV11-2; length: 14; J: TRBJ2-7; CDR3: CASSWVAGSYEQYF; DNA: TGTGCCAGCAGCTGGGTCGCCGGGTCCTACGAGCAGTACTTC
size: -; D: -; V: TRBV6-5; length: 15; J: TRBJ2-5; CDR3: CASSYFTGRQETQYF; DNA: TGTGCCAGCAGTTACTTCACAGGGCGGCAAGAGACCCAGTACTTC
size: -; D: -; V: TRBV29-1; length: 12; J: TRBJ2-7; CDR3: CSVEDSGYEQYF; DNA: TGCAGCGTTGAAGATTCCGGCTACGAGCAGTACTTC
size: many; D: TRBD2; V: TRBV6-5; length: 16; J: TRBJ2-1; CDR3: CASSYTPGGSYNEQFF; DNA: TGTGCCAGCAGTTACACCCCGGGGGGCTCCTACAATGAGCAGTTCTTC
size: few; D: -; V: TRBV12-3/TRBV12-4; length: 11; J: TRBJ2-5; CDR3: CASTVGETQYF; DNA: TGTGCCAGCACCGTGGGGGAGACCCAGTACTTC
size: few; D: -; V: TRBV29-1; length: 12; J: TRBJ1-1; CDR3: CSVDRAGAEAFF; DNA: TGCAGCGTTGACAGGGCGGGCGCTGAAGCTTTCTTT
size: -; D: -; V: TRBV5-5; length: 15; J: TRBJ2-3; CDR3: CASSLLTVSTDTQYF; DNA: TGTGCCAGCAGCTTATTAACGGTTAGCACAGATACGCAGTATTTT
size: many; D: TRBD1; V: TRBV28; length: 15; J: TRBJ1-5; CDR3: CATDRGMARDQPQHF; DNA: TGTGCCACAGACAGGGGAATGGCGCGGGATCAGCCCCAGCATTTT
size: -; D: -; V: TRBV7-3; length: 14; J: TRBJ1-1; CDR3: CASSLLGENTEAFF; DNA: TGTGCCAGCAGCTTACTGGGAGAGAACACTGAAGCTTTCTTT
size: -; D: -; V: TRBV6-5; length: 13; J: TRBJ2-1; CDR3: CASSSLQGGEQFF; DNA: TGTGCCAGCAGTTCCTTGCAGGGTGGGGAGCAGTTCTTC
size: many; D: TRBD1; V: TRBV27; length: 15; J: TRBJ2-7; CDR3: CASIPYPGQGDEQYF; DNA: TGTGCCAGCATCCCTTATCCGGGACAGGGAGACGAGCAGTACTTC
size: -; D: TRBD2; V: TRBV7-9; length: 15; J: TRBJ2-7; CDR3: CASSSTRDYPYEQYF; DNA: TGTGCCAGCAGCTCAACCCGGGACTACCCCTACGAGCAGTACTTC
size: few; D: -; V: TRBV28; length: 15; J: TRBJ2-1; CDR3: CASSLMTRGGDEQFF; DNA: TGTGCCAGCAGTTTAATGACTAGAGGGGGGGATGAGCAGTTCTTC